This T cell receptor (beta chain) was sequenced in a study of regulatory and conventional T cells in RAG deficiency (dated by TCRdb to about 2017). Regarding the study in general: The study used high-throughput TCR beta sequencing to compare repertoire diversity and composition of Treg, conventional CD4+ and CD8+ T cells between RAG-deficient patients and healthy controls. On the study overall, not on this receptor specifically: In Omenn syndrome patients, sorted CD25-high CD127-low cells may represent peripherally activated cells rather than bona fide Treg cells. Unique TCR beta sequences from Treg cells were roughly 94-fold fewer in Omenn syndrome and CID/AS patients than controls, versus about 10-fold for other subsets. Markedly lower Shannon entropy and higher Simpson indices were observed in RAG-deficient patients than in control T-cell subpopulations. For some subjects, some analyses of T-cell subsets were not performed. Shorter CDR3 lengths were found in all patient T-cell subsets, and >85% Treg-Tconv repertoire overlap at nucleotide and amino acid level was observed in Omenn syndrome patients.

Before genomic DNA extraction, conventional CD4+ T cells were isolated from blood as CD25-low CD127-high cells. About eight healthy control donors served as the comparison group for repertoire analyses. Worth noting for this clone: Its antigen remains undetermined. Per-nucleotide qualities are absent, and no much larger clonotype sits a single base away.

The library came from the immunoSEQ multiplex PCR assay. Genomic DNA from the sorted T-cell subsets was used to amplify rearranged TCR beta chain products, which were then sequenced. As for the authors' bioinformatics: Shannon entropy and Simpson indices were used to measure how diverse the repertoire of productive TCR beta rearrangements was. Clonal expansion was assessed by the summed frequency of the 100 most abundant productive TCR beta clonotypes among total reads. The TRB repertoires were scored with a self-reactivity index that is based on amino acid usage at CDR3beta positions 6 and 7. Two-way ANOVA was applied to the repertoire analyses, whereas Student t or Mann-Whitney tests were applied to the flow cytometric analyses. TCRdb provides this immuneACCESS table in a form limited to in-frame rearrangements. Some clones are lacking; in checked studies, under half of them reflect an unresolved V gene, and why the rest are absent is not known. The D gene and trimming were derived from the DNA, and the V and J assignments and clone size from that table. Recorded for this sample are 45,000 or so clones; around 89% of them occurred a single time. The leading ten clones occupy about 0.54% of the sample.

V trim: 10 bases; J trim: 2 bases; unmatched bases: 2. Measured from the cysteine to the phenylalanine, the CDR3 is 13 residues long. The DNA shown is the 39-base CDR3, in frame from base 1. CDR1 and CDR2 (MNHEY, SVGAGI) derive from the germline V gene. The same sample was also studied in work on regulatory T cells. The second publication reports: For the multiplex PCR, 52 forward TRBV primers and 13 reverse TRBJ primers were used, and amplification bias was corrected with both assay-based and computational methods. In patients, repertoires had restricted unique TRB V-J pairs and skewed V and J gene usage, with regulatory T cells showing the most marked changes. T-cell receptor beta repertoires of sorted regulatory, conventional CD4+ and CD8+ T cells were compared between CD3G-deficient patients and healthy controls. Peripheral blood mononuclear cells were isolated by Ficoll density separation. Rearranged TRB loci were amplified from genomic DNA by multiplex PCR within the immunoSEQ assay. TRB amplicons were sequenced using an Illumina HiSeq platform. Custom algorithms error-filtered the raw sequences and aligned the raw sequences to reference gene sequences, after which the immunoSEQ online tools were used for analysis. The frequencies of productive and nonproductive TRB rearrangements were evaluated among unique sequences as well as among total sequences. Groups were compared by t tests, Mann-Whitney tests or two-way ANOVA performed in Prism software.

In this chain, TRBV6-5 is recombined with TRBJ2-6; 7 nucleotides in the junction match TRBD2. Sequencing was done on a sample of CD4+ effector T cells sorted from blood. The clonotype was recovered from a human donor in good health. The CDR3 region reads CAIRGAGANVLTF. At the DNA level, the sequence is TGTGCCATCCGGGGGGCTGGGGCCAACGTCCTGACTTTC.